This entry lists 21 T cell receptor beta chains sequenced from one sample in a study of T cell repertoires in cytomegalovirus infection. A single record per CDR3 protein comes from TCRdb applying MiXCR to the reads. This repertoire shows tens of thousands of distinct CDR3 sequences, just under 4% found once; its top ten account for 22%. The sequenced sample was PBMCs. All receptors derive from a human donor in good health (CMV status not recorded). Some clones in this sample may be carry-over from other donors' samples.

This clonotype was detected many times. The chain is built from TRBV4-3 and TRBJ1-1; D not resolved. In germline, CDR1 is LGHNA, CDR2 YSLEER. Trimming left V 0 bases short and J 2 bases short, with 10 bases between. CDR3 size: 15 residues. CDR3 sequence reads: CASSQDWAQNTEAFF. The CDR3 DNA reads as TGCGCCAGCAGCCAAGATTGGGCACAAAACACTGAAGCTTTCTTT.

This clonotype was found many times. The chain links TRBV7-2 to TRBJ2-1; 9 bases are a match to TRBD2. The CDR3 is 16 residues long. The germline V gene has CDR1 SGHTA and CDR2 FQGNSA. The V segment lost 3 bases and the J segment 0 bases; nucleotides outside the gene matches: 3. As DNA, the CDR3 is TGTGCCAGCAGCTTGCTGACTAGCGGCTCCTACAATGAGCAGTTCTTC. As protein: CASSLLTSGSYNEQFF. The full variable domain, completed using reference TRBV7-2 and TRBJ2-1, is GAGVSQSPSNKVTEKGKDVELRCDPISGHTALYWYRQSLGQGLEFLIYFQGNSAPDKSGLPSDRFSAERTGGSVSTLTIQRTQQEDSAVYLCASSLLTSGSYNEQFFGPGTRLTVL.

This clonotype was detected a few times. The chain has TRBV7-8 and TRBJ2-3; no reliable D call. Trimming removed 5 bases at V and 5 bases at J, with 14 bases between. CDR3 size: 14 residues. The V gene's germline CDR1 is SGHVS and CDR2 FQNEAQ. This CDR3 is CASSPGAWGDTQYF. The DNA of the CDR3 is TGTGCCAGCAGCCCTGGAGCGTGGGGAGATACGCAGTATTTT.

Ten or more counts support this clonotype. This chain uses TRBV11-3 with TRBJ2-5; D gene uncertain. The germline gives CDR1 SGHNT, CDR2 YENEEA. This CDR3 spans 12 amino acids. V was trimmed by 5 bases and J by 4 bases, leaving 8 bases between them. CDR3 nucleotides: TGTGCCAGCAGCCCGACGGGAGAGACCCAGTACTTC. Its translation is CASSPTGETQYF.

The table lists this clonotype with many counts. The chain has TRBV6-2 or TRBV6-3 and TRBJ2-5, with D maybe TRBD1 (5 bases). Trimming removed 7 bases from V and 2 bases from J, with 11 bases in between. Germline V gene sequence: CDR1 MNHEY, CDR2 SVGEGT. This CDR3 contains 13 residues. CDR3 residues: CASIPRTQETQYF. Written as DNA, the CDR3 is TGTGCCAGCATCCCCCGGACACAAGAGACCCAGTACTTC.

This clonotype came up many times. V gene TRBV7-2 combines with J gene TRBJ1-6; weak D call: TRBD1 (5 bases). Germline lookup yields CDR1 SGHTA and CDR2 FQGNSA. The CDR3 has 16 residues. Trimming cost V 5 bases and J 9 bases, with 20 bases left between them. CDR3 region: CASSDDLGLGGSPLHF. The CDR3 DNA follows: TGTGCCAGCAGCGACGATTTGGGACTAGGAGGTTCACCCCTCCACTTT.

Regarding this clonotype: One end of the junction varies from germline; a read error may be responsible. The CDR3: CASSLVGANYGHTF. In DNA form, the CDR3 reads TGTGCCAGCAGCTTGGTGGGGGCTAACTATGGCCACACTTTC. V usage is TRBV5-3 and J usage is TRBJ1-2; the D gene is possibly TRBD1 (6 bases). TRBV5-3 is placed among ORFs of uncertain function. The CDR3 loop spans 14 amino acids.

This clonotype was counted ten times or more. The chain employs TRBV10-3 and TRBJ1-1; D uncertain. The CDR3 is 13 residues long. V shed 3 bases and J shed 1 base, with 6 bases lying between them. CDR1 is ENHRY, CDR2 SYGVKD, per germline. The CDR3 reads CAISETTNTEAFF. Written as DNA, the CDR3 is TGTGCCATCAGTGAAACGACGAACACTGAAGCTTTCTTT.

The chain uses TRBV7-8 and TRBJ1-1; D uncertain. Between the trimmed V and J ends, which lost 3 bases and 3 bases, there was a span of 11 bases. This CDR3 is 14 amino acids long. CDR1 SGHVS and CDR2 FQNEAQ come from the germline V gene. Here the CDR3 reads CASSFRDSDTEAFF. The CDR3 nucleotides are TGTGCCAGCAGCTTCCGGGATTCGGACACTGAAGCTTTCTTT.

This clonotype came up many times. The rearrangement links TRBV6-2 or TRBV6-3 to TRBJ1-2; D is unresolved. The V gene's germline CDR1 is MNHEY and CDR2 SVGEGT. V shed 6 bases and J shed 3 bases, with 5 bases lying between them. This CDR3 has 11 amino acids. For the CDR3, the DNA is TGTGCCAGCAGCTCCTACTATGGCTACACCTTC. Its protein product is CASSSYYGYTF.

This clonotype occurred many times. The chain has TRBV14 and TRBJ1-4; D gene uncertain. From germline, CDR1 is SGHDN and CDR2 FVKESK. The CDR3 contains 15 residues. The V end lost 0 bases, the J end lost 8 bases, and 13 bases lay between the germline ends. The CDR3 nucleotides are TGTGCCAGCAGCCAAGAATGCCGACGCACCGAAAAACTGTTTTTT. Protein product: CASSQECRRTEKLFF.

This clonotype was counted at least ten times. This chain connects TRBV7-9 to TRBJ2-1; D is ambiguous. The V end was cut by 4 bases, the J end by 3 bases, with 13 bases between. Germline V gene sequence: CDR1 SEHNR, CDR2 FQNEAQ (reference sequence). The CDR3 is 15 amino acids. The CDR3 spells CASSSSTAGYNEQFF. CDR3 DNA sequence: TGTGCCAGCAGCTCCTCCACCGCCGGCTACAATGAGCAGTTCTTC.

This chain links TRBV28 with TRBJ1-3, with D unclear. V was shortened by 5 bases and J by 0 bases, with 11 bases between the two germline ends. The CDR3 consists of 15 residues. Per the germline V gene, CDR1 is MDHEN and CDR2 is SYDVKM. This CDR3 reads CASSPDGISGNTIYF. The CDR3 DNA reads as TGTGCCAGCAGTCCCGACGGTATCTCTGGAAACACCATATATTTT. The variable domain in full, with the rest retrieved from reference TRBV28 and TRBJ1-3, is DVKVTQSSRYLVKRTGEKVFLECVQDMDHENMFWYRQDPGLGLRLIYFSYDVKMKEKGDIPEGYSVSREKKERFSLILESASTNQTSMYLCASSPDGISGNTIYFGEGSWLTVV.

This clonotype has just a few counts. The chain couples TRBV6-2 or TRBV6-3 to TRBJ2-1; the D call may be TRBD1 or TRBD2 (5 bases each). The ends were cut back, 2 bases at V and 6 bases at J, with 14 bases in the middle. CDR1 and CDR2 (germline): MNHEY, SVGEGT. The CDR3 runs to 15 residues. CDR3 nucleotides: TGTGCCAGCAGTTACACCGCCGGGACCCTCAATGAGCAGTTCTTC. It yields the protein CASSYTAGTLNEQFF.

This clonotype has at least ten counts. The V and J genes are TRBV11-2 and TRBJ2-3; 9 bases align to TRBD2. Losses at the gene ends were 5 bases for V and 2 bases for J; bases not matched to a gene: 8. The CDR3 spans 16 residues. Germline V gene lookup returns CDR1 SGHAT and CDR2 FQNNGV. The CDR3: CASSDGAGGFTDTQYF. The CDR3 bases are TGTGCCAGCAGCGACGGAGCGGGAGGATTCACAGATACGCAGTATTTT.

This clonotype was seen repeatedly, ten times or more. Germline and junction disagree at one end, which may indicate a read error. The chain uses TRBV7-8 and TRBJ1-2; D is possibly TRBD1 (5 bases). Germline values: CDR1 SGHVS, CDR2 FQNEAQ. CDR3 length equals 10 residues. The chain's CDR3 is CPLKGRGYTF. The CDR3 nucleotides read TGCCCACTGAAGGGGCGAGGCTACACCTTC.

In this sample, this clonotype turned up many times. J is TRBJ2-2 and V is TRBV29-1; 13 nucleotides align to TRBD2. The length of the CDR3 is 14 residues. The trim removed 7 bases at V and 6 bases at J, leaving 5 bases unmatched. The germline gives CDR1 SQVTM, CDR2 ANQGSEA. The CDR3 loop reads CSARTSGSAGELFF. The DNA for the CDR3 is TGCAGCGCTCGGACTAGCGGGAGCGCCGGGGAGCTGTTTTTT.

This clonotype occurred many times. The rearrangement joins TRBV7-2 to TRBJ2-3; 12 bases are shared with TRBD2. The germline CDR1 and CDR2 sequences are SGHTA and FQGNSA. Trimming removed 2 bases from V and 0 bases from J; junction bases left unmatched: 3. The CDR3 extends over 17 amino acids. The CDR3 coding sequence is TGTGCCAGCAGCTTAAGGACTAGCGGGACGAGCACAGATACGCAGTATTTT. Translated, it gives CASSLRTSGTSTDTQYF.

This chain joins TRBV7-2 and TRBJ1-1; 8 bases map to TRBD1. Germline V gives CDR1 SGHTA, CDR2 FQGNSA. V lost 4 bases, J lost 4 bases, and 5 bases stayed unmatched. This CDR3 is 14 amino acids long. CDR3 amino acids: CASSSRGQGTEAFF. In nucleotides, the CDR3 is TGTGCCAGCAGCTCCCGCGGACAGGGCACTGAAGCTTTCTTT.

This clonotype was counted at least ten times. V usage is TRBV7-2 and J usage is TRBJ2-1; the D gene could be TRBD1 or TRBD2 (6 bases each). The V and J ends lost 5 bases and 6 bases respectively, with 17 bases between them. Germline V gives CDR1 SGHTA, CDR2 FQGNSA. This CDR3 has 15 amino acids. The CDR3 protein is CASSPRGLPINEQFF. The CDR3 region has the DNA TGTGCCAGCAGCCCCAGGGGACTTCCCATCAATGAGCAGTTCTTC.

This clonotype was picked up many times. CDR3 bases: TGTGCCAGCAGCTTTTGGGGGCAGCTGGCTTTCTTT. Its protein is CASSFWGQLAFF. V usage is TRBV7-2 and J usage is TRBJ1-1; maybe TRBD1 (6 bases). The CDR3 loop spans 12 amino acids. The V end was cut by 3 bases, the J end by 11 bases, with 13 bases between. Germline values: CDR1 SGHTA, CDR2 FQGNSA. The full variable domain, rest sourced from reference TRBV7-2 and TRBJ1-1, is GAGVSQSPSNKVTEKGKDVELRCDPISGHTALYWYRQSLGQGLEFLIYFQGNSAPDKSGLPSDRFSAERTGGSVSTLTIQRTQQEDSAVYLCASSFWGQLAFFGQGTRLTVV.